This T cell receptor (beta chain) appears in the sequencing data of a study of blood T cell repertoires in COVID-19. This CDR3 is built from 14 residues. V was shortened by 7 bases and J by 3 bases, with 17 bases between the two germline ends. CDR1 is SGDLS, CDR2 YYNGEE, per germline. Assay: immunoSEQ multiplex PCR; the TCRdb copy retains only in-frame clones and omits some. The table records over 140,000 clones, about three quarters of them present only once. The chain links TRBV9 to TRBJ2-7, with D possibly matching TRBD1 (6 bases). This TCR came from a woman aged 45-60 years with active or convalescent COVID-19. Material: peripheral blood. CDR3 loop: CASWGPGQIYEQYF. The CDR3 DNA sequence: TGTGCCAGCTGGGGGCCGGGCCAGATCTACGAGCAGTACTTC.